A single T cell receptor beta chain is shown here with its context. It was with 60 Vbeta and 13 Jbeta primers that the PCR ran. This table comes from immunoSEQ multiplex PCR, and its TCRdb copy is limited to in-frame clones, with some not included. The sample holds 100,000 to 120,000 clones; 76% are singletons and the top ten take around 8.4%. Trimming cost V 3 bases and J 7 bases, with 13 bases left between them. This CDR3 is 14 amino acids long. Germline CDR1 and CDR2: SEHNR and FQNEAQ (reference sequence). This entry belongs to a study of cytomegalovirus exposure and HLA in healthy donors. Sequenced sample: PBMCs. The source is a man between 35 and 55 years old in good health and CMV-seropositive. V and J are TRBV7-9 and TRBJ2-1, with D possibly TRBD1 on 6 matching bases. The CDR3 DNA is TGTGCCAGCAGCTTCGAGACAGGCTTAAATGAGCAGTTCTTC. This codes for CASSFETGLNEQFF.